This TCR beta chain derives from a study of OX40 agonist ivuxolimab in advanced cancers. After removal of 5 bases from V and 6 bases from J, the junction contained 9 bases not matched to a gene. Germline V gives CDR1 WSHSY, CDR2 SAAADI. The CDR3 is made up of 15 amino acids. Autoimmune disease history or systemic immunosuppression was exclusionary. Data came from immunoSEQ multiplex PCR; TCRdb stores just in-frame clones and leaves some out. The sample consists of some 70,000 clones, approximately 89% of them appearing once. The rearrangement links TRBV10-2 to TRBJ2-1; TRBD2 aligns across 8 bases. The sequence derives from an adult with an advanced solid tumor such as melanoma, head and neck, liver or kidney cancer. The sample consisted of CD4+ or CD8+ T cells sorted from blood, taken in a trial of the OX40 agonist ivuxolimab. CDR3 nucleotides: TGCGCCAGCAGTTCCGGGACTAGTGGAATCAATGAGCAGTTCTTC. Translated: CASSSGTSGINEQFF.